The clone carrying this TCR beta chain was detected many times. No antigen is known for it. This entry belongs to a study of T cells in Graves' hyperthyroidism and ophthalmopathy. Authors of the study amplified TCR beta CDR3 regions from RNA transcripts. A first-round RT-PCR of the TCR CDR3 used the HTBI primer set. MiXCR was run by TCRdb on the multiplex PCR reads, yielding one entry per CDR3 protein. This table holds about 610,000 distinct CDR3 sequences, roughly 50% found once. Study-wide findings and caveats: Most expanded thyroid clonotypes above 0.001 recurred in blood. Ophthalmopathy and stable hyperthyroidism were separated by a 13 V-J model.

V was shortened by 6 bases and J by 6 bases, with 15 bases between the two germline ends. The germline V gene encodes CDR1 WSHSY and CDR2 SAAADI. The CDR3 has 13 amino acids. This sequence joins TRBV10-2 and TRBJ2-7, with D perhaps given as TRBD1 or TRBD2 (6 bases each). The sequence came from a woman in her late teens or twenties with Graves' hyperthyroidism. The material sequenced was peripheral blood or thyroid tissue (not recorded which). The CDR3 region has the DNA TGCGCCAGCAGGCCGGGGGCTATCGGCGAGCAGTACTTC. It translates to CASRPGAIGEQYF.